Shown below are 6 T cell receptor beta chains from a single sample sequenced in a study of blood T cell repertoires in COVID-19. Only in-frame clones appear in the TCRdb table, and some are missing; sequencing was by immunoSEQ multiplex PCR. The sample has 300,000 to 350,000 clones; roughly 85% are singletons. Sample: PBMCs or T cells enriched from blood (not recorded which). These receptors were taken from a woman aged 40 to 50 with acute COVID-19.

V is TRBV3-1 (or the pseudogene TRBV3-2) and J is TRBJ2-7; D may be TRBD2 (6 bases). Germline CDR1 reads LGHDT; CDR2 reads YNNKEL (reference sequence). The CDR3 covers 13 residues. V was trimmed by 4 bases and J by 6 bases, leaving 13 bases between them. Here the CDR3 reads CASSPTWRAEQYF. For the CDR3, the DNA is TGTGCCAGCAGCCCCACGTGGAGGGCCGAGCAGTACTTC.

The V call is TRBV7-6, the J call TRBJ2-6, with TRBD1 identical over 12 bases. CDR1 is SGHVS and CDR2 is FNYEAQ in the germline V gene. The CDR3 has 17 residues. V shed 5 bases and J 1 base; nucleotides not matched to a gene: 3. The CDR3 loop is CASSPGQGASGANVLTF. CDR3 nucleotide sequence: TGTGCCAGCAGCCCGGGACAGGGGGCTTCTGGGGCCAACGTCCTGACTTTC.

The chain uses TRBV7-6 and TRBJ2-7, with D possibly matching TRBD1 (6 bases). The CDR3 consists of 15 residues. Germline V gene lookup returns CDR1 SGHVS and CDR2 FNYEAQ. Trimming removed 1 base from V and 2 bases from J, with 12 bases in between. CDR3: CASSLGGGKAYEQYF. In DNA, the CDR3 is TGTGCCAGCAGCTTAGGAGGGGGAAAAGCCTACGAGCAGTACTTC.

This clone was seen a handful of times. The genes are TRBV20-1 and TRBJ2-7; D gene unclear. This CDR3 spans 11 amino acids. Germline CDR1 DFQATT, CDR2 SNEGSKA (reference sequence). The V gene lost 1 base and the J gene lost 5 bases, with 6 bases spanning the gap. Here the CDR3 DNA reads TGCAGTGCTAGAGTGGCCCACGAGCAGTACTTC. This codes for CSARVAHEQYF.

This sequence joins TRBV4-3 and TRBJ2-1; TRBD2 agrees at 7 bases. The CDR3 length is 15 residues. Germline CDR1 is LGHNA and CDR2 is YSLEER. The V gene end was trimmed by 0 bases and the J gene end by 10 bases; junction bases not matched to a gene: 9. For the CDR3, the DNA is TGCGCCAGCAGCCAAGAGGGGACTATCCGCGGGGAGCAGTTCTTC. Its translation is CASSQEGTIRGEQFF.

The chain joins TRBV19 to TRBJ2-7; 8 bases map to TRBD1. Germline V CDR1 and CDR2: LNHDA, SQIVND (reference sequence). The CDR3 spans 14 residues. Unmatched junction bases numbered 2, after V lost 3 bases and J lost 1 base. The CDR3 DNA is TGTGCCAGTAGTATTGGGGACAGGTCCTACGAGCAGTACTTC. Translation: CASSIGDRSYEQYF.